This T cell receptor (delta chain) came from a study of Vδ1+ human thymocytes. Regarding the study as a whole: In the thymus, TRG and TRD repertoires looked highly polyclonal with Gaussian CDR3 lengths. Bulk data may be misread because of unexpected Vdelta2 sequences.

To note about this clone: Its specificity is not known.

CDR1 is TSWWSYY and CDR2 is QGS in the germline V gene. With V trimmed by 1 base and J by 10 bases, 12 bases remained unmatched. CDR3 length: 16 amino acids. RNA was extracted from the cells and then reverse transcribed. CDR3 amplicons came from multiplex PCR with pooled V-gene forward and constant-region reverse primers. TCRdb reanalysed the multiplex PCR reads with CATT. The table shows 20,000 to 25,000 delta-chain clones, with roughly 7.3% occurring only once. The chain employs TRDV1 and TRDJ1, with 10 bases fitting TRDD3. The sequenced material came from Vdelta1+ gamma-delta thymocytes from the thymus. Subset given: FACS-sorted CD3+ TCRalphabeta- TCRVdelta1+ TCRVdelta2- thymocytes. The receptor's source is a child less than two years old who had congenital heart surgery. The CDR3 sequence is CALGERVCSWGIRLIF. The CDR3 coding sequence is TGTGCTCTTGGGGAACGGGTTTGTAGCTGGGGGATAAGACTCATCTTT.